Shown below are 9 T cell receptor beta chains from a single sample sequenced in a study of breast tumors, draining lymph nodes, adjacent tissues. Via MiXCR, TCRdb re-called the multiplex PCR reads, giving one row per CDR3 protein. Of hundreds of thousands of distinct CDR3 sequences in the sample, 32% were seen once. Samples came from axillary lymph nodes draining the breast cancer. Sequencing was done on a sample of axillary lymph node tissue. All receptors derive from a female donor with breast cancer. Some clones in this sample may be carry-over from other donors' samples.

This clonotype was seen ten or more times. The V gene is TRBV7-9, the J gene TRBJ2-4; D is perhaps TRBD2 (6 bases). In germline, CDR1 is SEHNR, CDR2 FQNEAQ (reference sequence). Trimming removed 5 bases from V and 2 bases from J, with 10 bases in between. The CDR3 runs to 14 residues. This chain's CDR3 is CASSPRDSKNIQYF. The DNA for the CDR3 is TGTGCCAGCAGCCCCAGGGACTCCAAAAACATTCAGTACTTC.

This clonotype was seen a handful of times. A much bigger clone sits one base away, suggesting this may be a read error. This chain links TRBV9 with TRBJ2-5; D uncertain. CDR3 size: 14 residues. Germline CDR1 is SGDLS and CDR2 is YYNGEE. The CDR3 DNA sequence: TGTGCCAGCAGCGTAGAGAGCTACCAAGAGACCCAGTCCTTC. Translating gives CASSVESYQETQSF. The full variable domain, with the rest looked up from reference TRBV9 and TRBJ2-5, is DSGVTQTPKHLITATGQRVTLRCSPRSGDLSVYWYQQSLDQGLQFLIQYYNGEERAKGNILERFSAQQFPDLHSELNLSSLELGDSALYFCASSVESYQETQSFGPGTRLLVL.

In its sample, this clonotype was seen many times. V and J are TRBV5-1 and TRBJ2-7; TRBD2 aligns across 11 bases. J was trimmed by 0 bases and V by 4 bases; bases with no gene match: 9. Per germline, CDR1 SGHRS and CDR2 YFSETQ. The CDR3 is made up of 17 amino acids. The chain's CDR3 is CASSIGLGTSGSYEQYF. The CDR3 DNA is TGCGCCAGCAGCATCGGACTCGGGACTAGCGGCTCCTACGAGCAGTACTTC.

In this sample, this clonotype turned up many times. The chain recombines TRBV29-1 with TRBJ2-7, with D perhaps TRBD1 (6 bases). Germline CDR1 SQVTM, CDR2 ANQGSEA. Trimming stripped 7 bases from V and 2 bases from J, with 18 bases between. This CDR3 comprises 14 residues. This chain's CDR3 is CSAFEAGDPYEQYF. The CDR3 DNA follows: TGCAGCGCCTTCGAGGCAGGGGACCCCTACGAGCAGTACTTC.

The table lists this clonotype with a count of one. This rearrangement joins TRBV6-5 to TRBJ1-4, with a tentative D call TRBD1 (5 bases). Germline V gives CDR1 MNHEY, CDR2 SVGAGI. The CDR3 runs to 15 residues. V was pared by 0 bases and J by 5 bases, with 10 bases between. In DNA form, the CDR3 reads TGTGCCAGCAGTTACTCAGGCGGGGGAAATGAAAAACTGTTTTTT. Translating it yields CASSYSGGGNEKLFF.

This clonotype was found many times. The chain combines TRBV7-2 with TRBJ2-1; unclear D gene. The V end lost 1 base, the J end lost 2 bases, and 15 bases lay between the germline ends. The CDR3 runs to 17 residues. Germline CDR1 reads SGHTA; CDR2 reads FQGNSA. Here the CDR3 reads CASSLVLSRNAYNEQFF. CDR3 nucleotide sequence: TGTGCCAGCAGCTTAGTGCTCAGTCGGAATGCCTACAATGAGCAGTTCTTC.

This clonotype has only one observation. The chain is built from TRBV2 and TRBJ1-4; tentatively, D is TRBD1 (6 bases). The germline V gene encodes CDR1 SNHLY and CDR2 FYNNEI. V lost 6 bases to trimming and J lost 4 bases, with 12 bases between them. The CDR3 extends over 14 amino acids. The CDR3 nucleotides are TGTGCCAGCAGACTACAGGGACGTAATGAAAAACTGTTTTTT. Its translation is CASRLQGRNEKLFF.

The CDR3: CASSLEQGLGLGEPQYF. The CDR3 region has the DNA TGTGCCAGCAGCTTAGAACAGGGGCTCGGACTTGGCGAGCCCCAGTACTTC. The rearrangement joins TRBV7-3 to TRBJ2-5, with 7 bases lining up with TRBD1. Germline assignment: CDR1 SGHTA and CDR2 FQGTGA. J lost 9 bases, V lost 2 bases, and 18 bases had no gene match. The CDR3 runs to 17 residues.

This clonotype was detected many times. The chain combines TRBV29-1 with TRBJ2-1; maybe TRBD1 (6 bases). Germline CDR1 SQVTM, CDR2 ANQGSEA. Trimming cost V 6 bases and J 4 bases, with 13 bases left between them. The CDR3 is made up of 13 amino acids. CDR3 in amino acids: CSVRRTVYNEQFF. The CDR3 nucleotides are TGCAGCGTGCGTAGGACAGTTTACAATGAGCAGTTCTTC.